This entry concerns a single T cell receptor beta chain. The V end was cut by 11 bases, the J end by 6 bases, with 20 bases between. This CDR3 spans 14 amino acids. Looked up from germline, CDR1 is MNHEY and CDR2 is SMNVEV (reference sequence). Generated by immunoSEQ multiplex PCR, the TCRdb table keeps only in-frame clones and is missing some. The table shows 200,000 to 250,000 clones, with more than 70% occurring only once. This sample was included in a study of blood T cell repertoires in COVID-19. Study as a whole: Acute-phase and convalescent COVID-19 samples originated in the United States, Italy and Spain. Nucleic acid was either cDNA or gDNA, and it came from T cells, B-cell-depleted T cells, or PBMCs.

The sequence came from an older woman with acute or convalescent COVID-19. V is TRBV27 and J is TRBJ2-1; D possibly corresponds to TRBD1 (7 bases). The source material was peripheral blood. The DNA for the CDR3 is TGTGCCTCCCCCGCGGGACAGCTGATCAATGAGCAGTTCTTC. Residues: CASPAGQLINEQFF.